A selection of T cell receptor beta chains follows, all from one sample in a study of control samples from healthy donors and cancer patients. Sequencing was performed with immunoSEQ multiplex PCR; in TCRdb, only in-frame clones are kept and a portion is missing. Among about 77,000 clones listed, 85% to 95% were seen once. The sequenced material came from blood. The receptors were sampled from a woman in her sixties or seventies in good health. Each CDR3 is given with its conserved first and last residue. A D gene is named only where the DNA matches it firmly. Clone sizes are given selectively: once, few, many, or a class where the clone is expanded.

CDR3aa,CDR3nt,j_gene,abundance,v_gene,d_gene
CASSQMRGGETQYF,TGCGCCAGCAGCCAAATGCGGGGTGGAGAGACCCAGTACTTC,TRBJ2-5,-,TRBV4-1,-
CASSLGTSGNDEQFF,TGTGCCAGCAGCTTAGGGACTAGCGGGAACGATGAGCAGTTCTTC,TRBJ2-1,-,TRBV6-5,TRBD2
CASSRANRGEQFF,TGCGCCAGCAGCAGGGCCAACCGGGGTGAGCAGTTCTTC,TRBJ2-1,-,TRBV10-1,-
CASSLRGSGNTIYF,TGTGCCAGCAGTCTCAGGGGCTCTGGAAACACCATATATTTT,TRBJ1-3,-,TRBV7-9,-
CASSFRSSLDKNIQYF,TGTGCCAGCAGTTTTAGGTCCTCTCTGGACAAAAACATTCAGTACTTC,TRBJ2-4,once,TRBV28,-
CASSPGTSGRVGETQYF,TGTGCCAGTAGTCCGGGGACTAGCGGGAGAGTGGGGGAGACCCAGTACTTC,TRBJ2-5,-,TRBV19,TRBD2
CAISGNRDSNEQYF,TGTGCCATCAGTGGCAACCGGGACAGCAACGAGCAGTACTTC,TRBJ2-7,-,TRBV10-3,TRBD1
CSGAMGQGSYGYTF,TGCAGCGGTGCGATGGGACAGGGGTCCTATGGCTACACCTTC,TRBJ1-2,-,TRBV29-1,TRBD1
CASSSNSGSPAAEQFF,TGCGCCAGCAGCTCTAATAGCGGGAGCCCGGCGGCTGAGCAGTTCTTC,TRBJ2-1,-,TRBV5-1,TRBD2
CASSLTSGRAADTQYF,TGCGCCAGCAGCTTGACTAGCGGGAGAGCCGCAGATACGCAGTATTTT,TRBJ2-3,-,TRBV4-1,TRBD2
CASSVMGLNTGELFF,TGCGCCAGCAGTGTCATGGGACTTAACACCGGGGAGCTGTTTTTT,TRBJ2-2,-,TRBV10-2,-
CASSSAGSLNEQFF,TGTGCCAGCAGTTCCGCGGGAAGTCTCAATGAGCAGTTCTTC,TRBJ2-1,-,TRBV7-2,-
CASSSWREQFF,TGTGCCAGCAGCTCCTGGCGGGAGCAGTTCTTC,TRBJ2-1,few,TRBV5-8,-
CASTGTDISWYF,TGTGCCAGCACCGGGACAGACATTAGCTGGTACTTC,TRBJ2-7,once,TRBV28,TRBD1
CASSTRTRVDYGYTF,TGTGCCAGCAGCACCAGAACCAGGGTAGACTATGGCTACACCTTC,TRBJ1-2,-,TRBV21-1,-
CASSQNTGTGRETQYF,TGTGCCAGCAGCCAAAACACCGGGACAGGGAGGGAGACCCAGTACTTC,TRBJ2-5,once,TRBV14,TRBD1
CASSLWGWGTEAFF,TGTGCCAGCAGCTTATGGGGTTGGGGCACTGAAGCTTTCTTT,TRBJ1-1,-,TRBV7-2,-
CATSTVLAGYYNEQFF,TGTGCCACCAGCACCGTCCTAGCGGGATACTACAATGAGCAGTTCTTC,TRBJ2-1,once,TRBV15,TRBD2
CASSAKQTGAQPQHF,TGTGCCAGTAGTGCTAAACAGACAGGGGCTCAGCCCCAGCATTTT,TRBJ1-5,once,TRBV19,TRBD1
CSLLQTSTDTQYF,TGCAGTCTCCTCCAGACCAGCACAGATACGCAGTATTTT,TRBJ2-3,-,TRBV29-1,-
CASRVGAVEAFF,TGTGCCAGCAGGGTAGGGGCTGTTGAAGCTTTCTTT,TRBJ1-1,-,TRBV2,-
CASSLSSAGGTEAFF,TGTGCCAGCAGCTTATCGTCGGCCGGTGGGACTGAAGCTTTCTTT,TRBJ1-1,-,TRBV7-9,-
CAWGRASSYNEQFF,TGTGCCTGGGGTCGCGCGAGCTCCTACAATGAGCAGTTCTTC,TRBJ2-1,-,TRBV30,-
CASNSRALVGTEAFF,TGTGCCAGCAATAGCAGGGCTCTTGTTGGCACTGAAGCTTTCTTT,TRBJ1-1,-,TRBV2,-
CASNTILQTGANVLTF,TGTGCCAGCAACACGATACTCCAAACTGGGGCCAACGTCCTGACTTTC,TRBJ2-6,-,TRBV5-4,-
CASRGTRDNSPLHF,TGTGCCAGCAGGGGGACACGAGATAACTCACCCCTCCACTTT,TRBJ1-6,-,TRBV28,-
CASSHKGLRSSYNEQFF,TGCGCCAGCAGCCACAAGGGACTTCGCAGCTCCTACAATGAGCAGTTCTTC,TRBJ2-1,-,TRBV4-1,-
CARSLAGRGNSYNSPLHF,TGTGCCAGAAGCTTGGCTGGACGGGGAAACTCCTATAATTCACCCCTCCACTTT,TRBJ1-6,-,TRBV5-3,-
CASSPTLDNEQFF,TGTGCCAGCAGTCCGACGCTAGACAATGAGCAGTTCTTC,TRBJ2-1,-,TRBV2,-
CASSFGDRPYEQYF,TGTGCCAGCAGCTTCGGGGACAGACCCTACGAGCAGTACTTC,TRBJ2-7,-,TRBV5-6,TRBD1
CASSTYYEQYF,TGTGCCAGCAGTACCTACTACGAGCAGTACTTC,TRBJ2-7,-,TRBV28,-
CASSQDAGLGFTGELFF,TGTGCCAGCAGCCAAGATGCCGGACTAGGTTTTACCGGGGAGCTGTTTTTT,TRBJ2-2,-,TRBV3-1/TRBV3-2,TRBD2
CAISAGGADYGYTF,TGTGCCATCAGTGCAGGGGGCGCAGACTATGGCTACACCTTC,TRBJ1-2,-,TRBV10-3,TRBD1
CASSPRSRGSIQYF,TGTGCCAGCAGCCCCCGTTCTAGGGGATCCATTCAGTACTTC,TRBJ2-4,-,TRBV7-2,-
CASSFGGGGTYEQYF,TGTGCCAGCAGTTTTGGGGGGGGAGGGACCTACGAGCAGTACTTC,TRBJ2-7,-,TRBV27,TRBD2
CASSIGQASYEQYF,TGTGCCAGCAGCATAGGACAGGCCTCCTACGAGCAGTACTTC,TRBJ2-7,few,TRBV6-5,TRBD1
CASGQGIIYEQYF,TGTGCGTCGGGACAGGGGATAATATACGAGCAGTACTTC,TRBJ2-7,-,TRBV28,TRBD1
CASSPSRMGRETQYF,TGTGCCAGCAGCCCCAGTCGGATGGGGCGAGAGACCCAGTACTTC,TRBJ2-5,-,TRBV3-1/TRBV3-2,-
CASSQGPRQGGFSNQPQHF,TGCGCCAGCAGCCAAGGGCCAAGACAGGGGGGCTTTAGCAATCAGCCCCAGCATTTT,TRBJ1-5,once,TRBV4-1,TRBD1
CASRGRGGTYEQYF,TGTGCCAGCAGGGGGCGAGGGGGAACCTACGAGCAGTACTTC,TRBJ2-7,-,TRBV5-8,-
CASSPWQENTEAFF,TGTGCCAGCTCACCCTGGCAGGAGAACACTGAAGCTTTCTTT,TRBJ1-1,-,TRBV18,-
CASRRGQGATEAFF,TGCGCCAGCAGAAGGGGCCAGGGCGCGACTGAAGCTTTCTTT,TRBJ1-1,-,TRBV5-1,-
CASSLDRVGTDTQYF,TGTGCCAGCAGCTTGGACAGGGTGGGCACAGATACGCAGTATTTT,TRBJ2-3,once,TRBV7-8,TRBD1
CASSIFGPSEAFF,TGTGCCAGTAGTATATTTGGGCCGTCAGAAGCTTTCTTT,TRBJ1-1,-,TRBV19,-
CASSIDMVAGNYEQYF,TGTGCCAGTAGTATAGATATGGTAGCGGGAAACTACGAGCAGTACTTC,TRBJ2-7,-,TRBV19,TRBD2
CASSARGERETQYF,TGTGCCAGCAGTGCGCGAGGGGAGCGGGAGACCCAGTACTTC,TRBJ2-5,-,TRBV28,-
CASSLGRRFTEAFF,TGTGCCAGCAGTTTAGGACGACGGTTCACTGAAGCTTTCTTT,TRBJ1-1,-,TRBV28,-
CASTKEGNAYGYTF,TGTGCCAGCACTAAAGAGGGGAACGCCTATGGCTACACCTTC,TRBJ1-2,-,TRBV7-2,-
CASSGVSWAPNTGELFF,TGTGCCAGCAGTGGGGTTTCGTGGGCCCCGAACACCGGGGAGCTGTTTTTT,TRBJ2-2,-,TRBV28,-
CASSLGTGVALETQYF,TGTGCCAGCAGCTTGGGGACAGGGGTCGCATTAGAGACCCAGTACTTC,TRBJ2-5,-,TRBV5-4,TRBD1
CASRRGGGDSPLHF,TGTGCCAGCAGGAGGGGCGGCGGCGATTCACCCCTCCACTTT,TRBJ1-6,-,TRBV6-5,-